The clone carrying this TCR beta chain was seen at least ten times. The antigen remains undetermined. The data stem from a study of T-cell reconstitution after alpha-beta-depleted transplantation in children. Molecular barcoding with unique molecular identifiers was used for the TCRbeta library. A single record per CDR3 protein comes from TCRdb applying MiXCR to the PCR reads. The table shows more than 500,000 distinct CDR3 sequences, with approximately 10% occurring only once. Study-wide findings and caveats: Some patients showed high day-60 TCRbeta diversity, which derived from surviving recipient T cells and thymic progenitors. The origin of alpha-beta T cells about two months after transplant was reportedly several hundred expanded graft clones. Counts and diversity of T cells one year after transplant came mostly from newly produced T cells.

This receptor was identified in a female patient aged 2 to 10 who had a stem cell transplant for aplastic anemia, so the T cells may come from the graft donor. Material: PBMCs, mostly from graft donor cells, obtained 180 days after TCRalphabeta/CD19-depleted stem cell transplant.

The CDR3 DNA follows: TGTGCCAGCAGTTTACAGGACACCACCTACGAGCAGTACTTC. Translated: CASSLQDTTYEQYF. The V call is TRBV12-3 or TRBV12-4, the J call TRBJ2-7, with a possible D match to TRBD1 (5 bases). The CDR3 has 14 residues. The germline V and J ends were trimmed by 2 bases and 2 bases, with 10 bases remaining between them.